This TCR beta chain was sequenced during a study of Ad26.COV2.S vaccination and SARS-CoV-2 variants. The wider study: Among those in the COV1001 Ad26.COV2.S trial arm was the donor.

Trimming pared 0 bases from V and 4 bases from J, leaving 11 bases between. Germline V gives CDR1 SGHRS, CDR2 YFSETQ. This CDR3 spans 15 amino acids. Repertoires were generated with immunoSEQ multiplex PCR, while TCRdb's copy carries only in-frame clones and drops some. Of 300,000 to 400,000 clones in the sample, 85% to 90% were seen once. Turning to this clone: Antigen unknown.

Treatment in this sample: around 19 received Ad26.COV2.S at low or high dose, single or two shots; roughly five received placebo; per-sample allocation not given. The investigators took samples on day 63 after the first vaccine or placebo injection. Notes on the study in general: It is possible that the TCR breadth and depth analyses underestimated the total T cell responses. Substantial breadth was reportedly displayed by spike-specific CD8+ and CD4+ T cell responses after vaccination.

The J gene is TRBJ1-3, the V gene TRBV5-1, with D possibly being TRBD1 (6 bases). The sample was peripheral blood, taken in a trial of Ad26.COV2.S vaccine versus placebo. The receptor comes from a person between 18 and 65 years old who received the Ad26.COV2.S COVID-19 vaccine or a placebo. The DNA of the CDR3 is TGCGCCAGCAGCTTGGTGGCAGGGGAAGGAAACACCATATATTTT. This codes for CASSLVAGEGNTIYF.